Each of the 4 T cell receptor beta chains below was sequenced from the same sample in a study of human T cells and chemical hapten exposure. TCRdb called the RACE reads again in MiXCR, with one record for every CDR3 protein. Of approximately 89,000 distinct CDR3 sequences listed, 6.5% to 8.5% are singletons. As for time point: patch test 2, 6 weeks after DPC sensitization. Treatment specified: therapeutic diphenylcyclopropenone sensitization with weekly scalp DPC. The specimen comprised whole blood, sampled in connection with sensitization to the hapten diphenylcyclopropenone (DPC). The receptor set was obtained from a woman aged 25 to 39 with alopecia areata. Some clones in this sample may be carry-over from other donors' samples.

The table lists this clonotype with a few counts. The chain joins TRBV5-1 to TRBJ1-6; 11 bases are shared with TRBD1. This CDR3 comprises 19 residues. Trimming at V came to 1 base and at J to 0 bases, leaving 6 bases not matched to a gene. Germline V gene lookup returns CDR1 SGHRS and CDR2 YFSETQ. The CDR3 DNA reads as TGCGCCAGCAGCTTGTGGGGACAGGGGGTGAGCTCCTATAATTCACCCCTCCACTTT. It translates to CASSLWGQGVSSYNSPLHF. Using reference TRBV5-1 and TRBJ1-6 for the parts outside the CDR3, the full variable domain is KAGVTQTPRYLIKTRGQQVTLSCSPISGHRSVSWYQQTPGQGLQFLFEYFSETQRNKGNFPGRFSGRQFSNSRSEMNVSTLELGDSALYLCASSLWGQGVSSYNSPLHFGNGTRLTVT.

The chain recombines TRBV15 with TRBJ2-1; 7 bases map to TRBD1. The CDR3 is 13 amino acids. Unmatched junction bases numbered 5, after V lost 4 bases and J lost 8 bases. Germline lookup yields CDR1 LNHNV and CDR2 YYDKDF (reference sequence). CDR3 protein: CATSKDRADEQFF. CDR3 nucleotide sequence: TGTGCCACCAGCAAAGACAGGGCTGATGAGCAGTTCTTC.

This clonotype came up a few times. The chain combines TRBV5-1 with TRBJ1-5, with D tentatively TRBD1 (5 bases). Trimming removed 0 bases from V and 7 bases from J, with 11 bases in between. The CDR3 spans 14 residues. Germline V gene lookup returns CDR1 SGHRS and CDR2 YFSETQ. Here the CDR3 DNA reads TGCGCCAGCAGCTTGGGAGGGGTGGGACAGCCCCAGCATTTT. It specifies CASSLGGVGQPQHF.

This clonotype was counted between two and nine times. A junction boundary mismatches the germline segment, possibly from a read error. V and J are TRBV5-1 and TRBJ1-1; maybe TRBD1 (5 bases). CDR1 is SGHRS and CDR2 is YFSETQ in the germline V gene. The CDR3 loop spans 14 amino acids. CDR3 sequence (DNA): TGCGCCAACAGCTTGGGGGAGACGGGCACTGAAGCTTTCTTT. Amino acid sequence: CANSLGETGTEAFF.